A single sample gave rise to the 8 T cell receptor beta chains below, sequenced in a study of beta chain features in type 1 diabetes. Sequenced material consisted of expressed TCRB transcripts (all of the isolated RNA was reverse transcribed). Here immunoSEQ multiplex PCR was the method, and the copy in TCRdb shows in-frame clones only, minus some. The sample yields 300,000 to 400,000 clones, approximately 11% seen once. The sequenced sample consisted of naive CD4+ T cells from blood. These receptors came from a woman in her 30s in good health.

This clone was observed a handful of times. The chain has TRBV29-1 and TRBJ2-2; 10 bases agree with TRBD2. The CDR3 has 15 amino acids. V was pared by 1 base and J by 2 bases, with 1 base of the junction left unmatched. Germline V gives CDR1 SQVTM, CDR2 ANQGSEA. This CDR3 is CSVEGTSGNTGELFF. CDR3 DNA sequence: TGCAGCGTTGAAGGGACTAGCGGTAACACCGGGGAGCTGTTTTTT.

The V call is TRBV4-3, the J call TRBJ2-1; TRBD2 agrees at 11 bases. Per the germline V gene, CDR1 is LGHNA and CDR2 is YSLEER. V was pared by 4 bases and J by 6 bases, with 11 bases of the junction left unmatched. The CDR3 has 17 amino acids. The CDR3 is CASSLEPGTSGSNEQFF. CDR3 nucleotide sequence: TGCGCCAGCAGCCTAGAGCCCGGGACTAGCGGTTCCAATGAGCAGTTCTTC.

V is TRBV6-1 and J is TRBJ1-2, with 7 bases matching TRBD1. V shed 4 bases, J shed 1 base, and the junction held 6 bases outside the gene matches. CDR1 MNHNS and CDR2 SASEGT come from the germline V gene. The CDR3 length is 15 residues. The CDR3 nucleotides are TGTGCCAGCAGTGGAGGGGACAGTCTTAACTATGGCTACACCTTC. Protein sequence: CASSGGDSLNYGYTF.

To note about this clone: Within the sample, other DNA sequences also encode this same CDR3. The rearrangement joins TRBV9 to TRBJ2-5; 14 positions match TRBD2. Trimming cost V 3 bases and J 5 bases; bases outside gene matches: 3. Germline V CDR1 and CDR2: SGDLS, YYNGEE. This CDR3 region has 15 residues. The CDR3 DNA reads TGTGCCAGCAGCGCGGGACTAGCGGGAGCGGAGACCCAGTACTTC. It is translated as CASSAGLAGAETQYF.

This chain links TRBV4-3 with TRBJ2-5; TRBD1 agrees at 10 bases. The last part of the DNA fits TRBJ2-7 better; the J call may be wrong. Germline CDR1 reads LGHNA; CDR2 reads YSLEER. The CDR3 covers 17 residues. CDR3 DNA: TGCGCCAGCAGCCTCACCCCATGGGGACAGGGGATCAACGAGCAGTACTTC. It is translated as CASSLTPWGQGINEQYF.

This chain joins TRBV15 and TRBJ1-2, with D possibly TRBD1 on 5 matching bases. V was pared by 3 bases and J by 6 bases, with 8 bases between. This CDR3 spans 12 amino acids. Germline V gene sequence: CDR1 LNHNV, CDR2 YYDKDF (reference sequence). The CDR3 sequence is CATSRSGNGYTF. DNA for the CDR3: TGTGCCACCAGCAGGTCAGGGAATGGCTACACCTTC.

The sample holds a few counts of this clone. The chain is built from TRBV7-2 and TRBJ2-7, with D possibly TRBD2 on 6 matching bases. Germline CDR1 is SGHTA and CDR2 is FQGNSA. The V end was cut by 5 bases, the J end by 4 bases, with 18 bases between. CDR3 length: 15 amino acids. The CDR3 loop reads CASSRYPAGTYEQYF. The DNA of the CDR3 is TGTGCCAGCAGCCGCTACCCGGCGGGGACTTACGAGCAGTACTTC.

V gene TRBV7-2 combines with J gene TRBJ2-1; TRBD2 aligns across 11 bases. This CDR3 is built from 16 residues. In germline, CDR1 is SGHTA, CDR2 FQGNSA. With 1 base clipped from V and 1 base from J, the junction kept 0 bases outside the gene matches. The CDR3 region is CASSLVAGGSYNEQFF. The DNA of the CDR3 is TGTGCCAGCAGCTTAGTAGCGGGAGGGTCCTACAATGAGCAGTTCTTC.